Below are 32 T cell receptor beta chains sequenced from a single sample in a study of early T cells in non-severe SARS-CoV-2 infection. One entry per CDR3 protein, called by TCRdb with MiXCR from the 5' RACE reads. This sample has approximately 99,000 distinct CDR3 sequences; over 10% occur once, and the top ten carry 3.1%. The sequencing input was whole blood. The receptor source for this set is an adult who was a healthcare worker with PCR-confirmed SARS-CoV-2 infection or an uninfected control (not recorded which).

V usage is TRBV5-5 and J usage is TRBJ1-6; 10 nucleotides agree with TRBD1. The CDR3 spans 16 residues. J lost 5 bases, V lost 5 bases, and 7 bases had no gene match. Germline V gene lookup returns CDR1 SGHKS and CDR2 YYEKEE (reference sequence). CDR3 coding DNA: TGTGCCAGCAGACCTACGGACAGGGGGGATAATTCACCCCTCCACTTT. It translates to CASRPTDRGDNSPLHF.

The chain carries TRBV11-2 and TRBJ2-2; D gene uncertain. The V and J ends lost 4 bases and 4 bases respectively, with 10 bases between them. Germline V gene lookup returns CDR1 SGHAT and CDR2 FQNNGV. There are 14 residues in the CDR3. As DNA, the CDR3 is TGTGCCAGCAGCTCGCTTAAGGGCACCGGGGAGCTGTTTTTT. Translation: CASSSLKGTGELFF. Complete variable domain (other parts from reference TRBV11-2 and TRBJ2-2): EAGVAQSPRYKIIEKRQSVAFWCNPISGHATLYWYQQILGQGPKLLIQFQNNGVVDDSQLPKDRFSAERLKGVDSTLKIQPAKLEDSAVYLCASSSLKGTGELFFGEGSRLTVL.

The chain uses TRBV27 and TRBJ2-7; D call uncertain. V lost 5 bases to trimming and J lost 7 bases, with 18 bases between them. The CDR3 is 14 amino acids. Germline-derived CDR1 and CDR2 are MNHEY and SMNVEV (reference sequence). The CDR3 DNA is TGTGCCAGCAGTGAGCGCAGATCGTTGGGGGAGCAGTACTTC. Its translation is CASSERRSLGEQYF.

The chain employs TRBV4-1 and TRBJ2-5, with no clear D. Germline V gene sequence: CDR1 MGHRA, CDR2 YSYEKL. The ends were cut back, 4 bases at V and 2 bases at J, with 14 bases in the middle. There are 15 residues in the CDR3. CDR3 sequence: CASSPWVVRQETQYF. The CDR3 bases are TGCGCCAGCAGCCCCTGGGTGGTCAGACAAGAGACCCAGTACTTC.

This clonotype was detected ten times or more. The J gene is TRBJ2-1, the V gene TRBV6-2 or TRBV6-3; no clear D. This CDR3 has 13 amino acids. Germline V lookup: CDR1 MNHEY, CDR2 SVGEGT. V was shortened by 6 bases and J by 7 bases, with 13 bases between the two germline ends. The CDR3: CASRPHGVNEQFF. Here the CDR3 DNA reads TGTGCCAGCAGACCACATGGGGTAAATGAGCAGTTCTTC.

Only a few counts were recorded for this clonotype. The V and J genes are TRBV20-1 and TRBJ1-1, with unresolved D. CDR1 and CDR2 (germline): DFQATT, SNEGSKA (reference sequence). This CDR3 has 13 residues. V lost 1 base and J 4 bases, leaving 10 bases between the germline ends. For the CDR3, the DNA is TGCAGTGCTAGAGGGCAGTCTGGCACTGAAGCTTTCTTT. Translating gives CSARGQSGTEAFF.

This clonotype has at least ten counts. The chain has TRBV11-2 and TRBJ2-5; 16 nucleotides align to TRBD2. The CDR3 runs to 17 residues. The germline CDR1 and CDR2 sequences are SGHAT and FQNNGV. The V segment lost 3 bases and the J segment 2 bases; nucleotides outside the gene matches: 3. CDR3 coding DNA: TGTGCCAGCAGCTTGGGACTAGCGGGAGGGCCTCAAGAGACCCAGTACTTC. This translates into CASSLGLAGGPQETQYF.

This clonotype was observed a few times. The rearrangement links TRBV20-1 to TRBJ1-6, with a tentative D call TRBD1 (5 bases). Germline CDR1 and CDR2: DFQATT and SNEGSKA (reference sequence). This CDR3 region has 17 residues. V was trimmed by 7 bases and J by 0 bases, leaving 19 bases between them. The CDR3: CSGISRARSSYNSPLHF. CDR3 DNA: TGCAGTGGGATTTCCAGGGCCCGGAGCTCCTATAATTCACCCCTCCACTTT.

This rearrangement joins TRBV11-2 to TRBJ2-3; D tentatively reads TRBD1 or TRBD2 (5 bases each). V was clipped by 1 base and J by 6 bases, with 14 bases between them. The CDR3 extends over 15 amino acids. Germline values: CDR1 SGHAT, CDR2 FQNNGV. The CDR3 region has the DNA TGTGCCAGCAGCTTAGTCGGGGACCTCATGGATACGCAGTATTTT. The encoded protein is CASSLVGDLMDTQYF.

This clonotype came up a few times. This rearrangement joins TRBV2 to TRBJ2-7; D is ambiguous. The CDR3 length is 12 residues. Per germline, CDR1 SNHLY and CDR2 FYNNEI. Trimming removed 8 bases from V and 2 bases from J, with 10 bases in between. The CDR3 DNA is TGTGCCAGCCGGACCTACACCTACGAGCAGTACTTC. This codes for CASRTYTYEQYF.

This clonotype has a count of ten or more. The chain recombines TRBV11-2 with TRBJ1-1; D perhaps matches TRBD1 (6 bases). Germline V lookup: CDR1 SGHAT, CDR2 FQNNGV. V was shortened by 5 bases and J by 2 bases, with 12 bases between the two germline ends. This CDR3 has 14 residues. The CDR3 DNA reads TGTGCCAGCAGCCCCCGGACAGCTAACACTGAAGCTTTCTTT. Translation: CASSPRTANTEAFF.

This clonotype was counted at least ten times. Written as DNA, the CDR3 is TGTGCCAGCAGCCCCCCGATCCAAGAGACCCAGTACTTC. Translation: CASSPPIQETQYF. The gene calls are TRBV11-2 and TRBJ2-5; no definite D call. CDR3 size: 13 residues. The V end lost 5 bases, the J end lost 1 base, and 8 bases lay between the germline ends. Germline V gives CDR1 SGHAT, CDR2 FQNNGV.

In its sample, this clonotype was seen a few times. This chain uses TRBV11-2 with TRBJ2-1, with TRBD2 matching 10 bases. V dropped 4 bases and J dropped 6; count of bases not matched to a gene: 6. The germline V gene encodes CDR1 SGHAT and CDR2 FQNNGV. The CDR3 covers 15 residues. The CDR3 nucleotides are TGTGCCAGCAGCTACCTAGCGGGAGCAGGCAATGAGCAGTTCTTC. Translating gives CASSYLAGAGNEQFF. Complete variable domain (other parts from reference TRBV11-2 and TRBJ2-1): EAGVAQSPRYKIIEKRQSVAFWCNPISGHATLYWYQQILGQGPKLLIQFQNNGVVDDSQLPKDRFSAERLKGVDSTLKIQPAKLEDSAVYLCASSYLAGAGNEQFFGPGTRLTVL.

This clonotype was detected ten times or more. The V call is TRBV27, the J call TRBJ1-1, with D uncertain. The germline V and J ends were trimmed by 2 bases and 1 base, with 17 bases remaining between them. This CDR3 has 17 amino acids. Per the germline V gene, CDR1 is MNHEY and CDR2 is SMNVEV (reference sequence). This chain's CDR3 is CASSLLAPMSWNTEAFF. In DNA form, the CDR3 reads TGTGCCAGCAGTTTACTTGCCCCGATGTCATGGAACACTGAAGCTTTCTTT.

This clonotype was counted many times. V is TRBV25-1 and J is TRBJ2-1; 10 nucleotides agree with TRBD2. This CDR3 has 16 amino acids. V lost 4 bases to trimming and J lost 6 bases; unmatched junction nucleotides: 9. CDR1 and CDR2 (germline): MGHDK, SYGVNS. CDR3 bases: TGTGCCAGCAGTGTCCTTCTAGCGGGAGATGGCAATGAGCAGTTCTTC. Translating it yields CASSVLLAGDGNEQFF. Drawing the rest from reference TRBV25-1 and TRBJ2-1, the complete variable domain is EADIYQTPRYLVIGTGKKITLECSQTMGHDKMYWYQQDPGMELHLIHYSYGVNSTEKGDLSSESTVSRIRTEHFPLTLESARPSHTSQYLCASSVLLAGDGNEQFFGPGTRLTVL.

The V gene is TRBV3-1, the J gene TRBJ1-2; 9 positions match TRBD1. This CDR3 comprises 15 residues. Germline V gene sequence: CDR1 LGHDT, CDR2 YNNKEL (reference sequence). J lost 7 bases, V lost 1 base, and 7 bases had no gene match. The CDR3 loop reads CASSQGTGVLFGYTF. The CDR3 region has the DNA TGTGCCAGCAGCCAAGGGACAGGGGTTCTTTTTGGCTACACCTTC.

The chain has TRBV11-1 and TRBJ1-5, with D maybe TRBD1 (6 bases). This CDR3 spans 13 amino acids. Germline values: CDR1 SGHAT, CDR2 FQDESV (reference sequence). V was cut by 5 bases and J by 8 bases, with 13 bases left in between. The CDR3 is CASSPAKGEPQHF. The CDR3 bases are TGTGCCAGCAGCCCAGCTAAGGGGGAGCCCCAGCATTTT.

The rearrangement links TRBV9 to TRBJ1-3; D may be TRBD1 (5 bases). V was trimmed by 0 bases and J by 0 bases, leaving 13 bases between them. This CDR3 spans 17 amino acids. Germline V gene data show CDR1 as SGDLS and CDR2 as YYNGEE. Here the CDR3 DNA reads TGTGCCAGCAGCGTAGGGCAGGGAACCCGCTCTGGAAACACCATATATTTT. The encoded protein is CASSVGQGTRSGNTIYF.

Ten or more counts support this clonotype. The V gene is TRBV7-9, the J gene TRBJ1-6; D remains unclear. Germline-derived CDR1 and CDR2 are SEHNR and FQNEAQ (reference sequence). CDR3 length: 12 residues. V was cut by 6 bases and J by 7 bases, with 7 bases left in between. CDR3 loop: CASREGNSPLHF. The CDR3 DNA sequence: TGTGCCAGCAGGGAGGGCAATTCACCCCTCCACTTT.

This clonotype was detected ten times or more. The chain couples TRBV7-6 to TRBJ1-1; 7 nucleotides match TRBD1. The germline CDR1 and CDR2 sequences are SGHVS and FNYEAQ. CDR3 length equals 16 residues. The V gene end was trimmed by 5 bases and the J gene end by 2 bases; junction bases not matched to a gene: 11. CDR3 region: CASSPREGAANTEAFF. The CDR3, as DNA: TGTGCCAGCAGCCCAAGGGAGGGGGCGGCTAACACTGAAGCTTTCTTT.

This clonotype was observed a few times. This chain uses TRBV20-1 with TRBJ2-2; TRBD1 matches at 10 bases. V was pared by 5 bases and J by 5 bases, with 14 bases of the junction left unmatched. The germline gives CDR1 DFQATT, CDR2 SNEGSKA (reference sequence). This CDR3 has 17 residues. The DNA for the CDR3 is TGCAGTGCTCGGAGAGGGACAGGGGCCGTGAGGACCGGGGAGCTGTTTTTT. It encodes CSARRGTGAVRTGELFF.

The table lists this clonotype with many counts. CDR3 sequence: CASSLRLEGFIAEQFF. The CDR3 DNA reads as TGCGCCAGCAGCTTGCGGTTGGAGGGGTTTATTGCTGAGCAGTTCTTC. V is TRBV5-1 and J is TRBJ2-1, with D tentatively TRBD2 (6 bases). The CDR3 is 16 residues long. Trimming removed 1 base at V and 9 bases at J, with 20 bases between. From germline, CDR1 is SGHRS and CDR2 YFSETQ.

This clonotype appeared many times. The genes are TRBV20-1 and TRBJ2-2, with D unresolved. The CDR3 is made up of 14 amino acids. The germline V and J ends were trimmed by 5 bases and 2 bases, with 12 bases remaining between them. The germline CDR1 and CDR2 sequences are DFQATT and SNEGSKA (reference sequence). The CDR3 sequence is CSALGFPNTGELFF. DNA of the CDR3: TGCAGTGCTTTAGGGTTCCCTAACACCGGGGAGCTGTTTTTT.

This clonotype has a handful of counts. This chain joins TRBV10-3 and TRBJ1-2; weak D call: TRBD1 (5 bases). The CDR3 length is 13 residues. Trimming removed 4 bases from V and 4 bases from J, with 10 bases in between. Germline CDR1 ENHRY, CDR2 SYGVKD. CDR3 protein: CAISVDSLYGYTF. DNA for the CDR3: TGTGCCATCAGTGTCGACAGCCTCTATGGCTACACCTTC.

There are many counts of this clonotype. The chain joins TRBV11-2 to TRBJ2-3, with 8 bases that match TRBD1. Looked up from germline, CDR1 is SGHAT and CDR2 is FQNNGV. V gave up 3 bases and J gave up 0 bases; unmatched junction bases: 5. This CDR3 is 16 amino acids long. CDR3 sequence (DNA): TGTGCCAGCAGCTTGGGACAGGTCCTTAGCACAGATACGCAGTATTTT. It translates to CASSLGQVLSTDTQYF.

A few counts support this clonotype. The J gene is TRBJ2-1, the V gene TRBV28; weak D call: TRBD1 (5 bases). CDR1 and CDR2 (germline): MDHEN, SYDVKM. V gave up 2 bases and J gave up 13 bases, with 9 bases separating them. The CDR3 loop spans 11 amino acids. As DNA, the CDR3 is TGTGCCAGCAGTTTACTGGACAAACAGTTCTTC. Amino acids: CASSLLDKQFF.

There are a few counts of this clonotype. The chain employs TRBV6-6 and TRBJ1-6, with 7 positions matching TRBD1. V trimming: 6 bases; J trimming: 5 bases; junction bases outside the gene matches: 16. The germline CDR1 and CDR2 sequences are MNHNY and SVGAGI (reference sequence). This CDR3 has 18 amino acids. The CDR3 sequence is CASSPRGLQGLNNSPLHF. CDR3 coding DNA: TGTGCCAGCAGCCCACGCGGTCTACAGGGGCTAAATAATTCACCCCTCCACTTT.

The chain's CDR3 is CSVGYRLAGRSYNEQFF. The CDR3 nucleotides read TGCAGCGTTGGATATCGGCTAGCGGGTCGGTCCTACAATGAGCAGTTCTTC. This chain links TRBV29-1 with TRBJ2-1; 8 bases are shared with TRBD2. Germline CDR1 reads SQVTM; CDR2 reads ANQGSEA. After removal of 4 bases from V and 1 base from J, the junction contained 12 bases not matched to a gene. The CDR3 consists of 17 residues.

The CDR3 loop is CASRSTGNTEAFF. The CDR3 DNA sequence: TGTGCCAGCAGGTCGACAGGGAACACTGAAGCTTTCTTT. The chain links TRBV12-3 or TRBV12-4 to TRBJ1-1, with D perhaps matching TRBD1 (6 bases). The CDR3 runs to 13 residues. V lost 6 bases and J lost 1, with 9 bases in between.

Worth noting for this clonotype: A read error may be the cause here, since a much bigger clone is one base away. For the CDR3, the DNA is TGTGCCAGCAGCCACCAGACTAGCGGGAGTCCCGAAGATACGCAGTATTTT. This codes for CASSHQTSGSPEDTQYF. V usage is TRBV5-6 and J usage is TRBJ2-3; 12 bases are shared with TRBD2. With V trimmed by 4 bases and J by 5 bases, 11 bases remained unmatched. Germline V gene data show CDR1 as SGHDT and CDR2 as YYEEEE. The CDR3 spans 17 residues.

The sample holds a few counts of this clonotype. The chain has TRBV7-8 and TRBJ2-5; a weak D match, TRBD2 (5 bases). Germline V CDR1 and CDR2: SGHVS, FQNEAQ. Trimming removed 3 bases at V and 5 bases at J, with 7 bases between. The CDR3 is made up of 12 amino acids. The CDR3 sequence: CASSFRTETQYF. CDR3 DNA sequence: TGTGCCAGCAGCTTCAGGACTGAGACCCAGTACTTC.

In this sample, this clonotype turned up many times. J is TRBJ1-5 and V is TRBV20-1, with TRBD1 matching 8 bases. CDR3 size: 14 residues. The germline CDR1 and CDR2 sequences are DFQATT and SNEGSKA (reference sequence). J gave up 1 base and V 6 bases, and 5 bases lay outside the gene matches. This CDR3 is CSAMTGESNQPQHF. The CDR3 DNA reads TGCAGTGCCATGACAGGGGAGAGCAATCAGCCCCAGCATTTT.